What follows are 3 T cell receptor beta chains derived from one specimen sequenced in a study of T cells in localized non-small cell lung cancer. Some clones are missing from TCRdb's copy, which holds only in-frame ones; the method was immunoSEQ multiplex PCR. The table lists about 1,000 clones, 36% of them singletons. The sample consisted of lung tumor tissue, taken before any cancer treatment. These receptors originate from a man aged 40-75 years with stage I lung adenocarcinoma.

This rearrangement joins TRBV18 to TRBJ2-3, with D possibly matching TRBD2 (6 bases). The length of the CDR3 is 14 residues. V lost 2 bases and J lost 4, with 10 bases in between. Germline-derived CDR1 and CDR2 are KGHSH and LQKENI. The CDR3 bases are TGTGCCAGCTCACCAACGACGGGAGCAGATACGCAGTATTTT. Protein product: CASSPTTGADTQYF.

V is TRBV19 and J is TRBJ1-1; D not resolved. The CDR3 spans 13 residues. V was clipped by 7 bases and J by 0 bases, with 9 bases between them. Germline V gives CDR1 LNHDA, CDR2 SQIVND (reference sequence). CDR3 coding DNA: TGTGCCAGTATGAGAGATTTGAACACTGAAGCTTTCTTT. This encodes CASMRDLNTEAFF.

This clone was observed a few times. This chain connects TRBV11-3 to TRBJ2-7, with 9 bases that match TRBD2. The CDR3 has 16 residues. Losses at the gene ends were 4 bases for V and 5 bases for J; bases not matched to a gene: 12. CDR1 is SGHNT and CDR2 is YENEEA in the germline V gene. The CDR3 region has the DNA TGTGCCAGCAGCTCCCAGGTCCAGCGGGAGGCCCACGAGCAGTACTTC. It translates to CASSSQVQREAHEQYF.